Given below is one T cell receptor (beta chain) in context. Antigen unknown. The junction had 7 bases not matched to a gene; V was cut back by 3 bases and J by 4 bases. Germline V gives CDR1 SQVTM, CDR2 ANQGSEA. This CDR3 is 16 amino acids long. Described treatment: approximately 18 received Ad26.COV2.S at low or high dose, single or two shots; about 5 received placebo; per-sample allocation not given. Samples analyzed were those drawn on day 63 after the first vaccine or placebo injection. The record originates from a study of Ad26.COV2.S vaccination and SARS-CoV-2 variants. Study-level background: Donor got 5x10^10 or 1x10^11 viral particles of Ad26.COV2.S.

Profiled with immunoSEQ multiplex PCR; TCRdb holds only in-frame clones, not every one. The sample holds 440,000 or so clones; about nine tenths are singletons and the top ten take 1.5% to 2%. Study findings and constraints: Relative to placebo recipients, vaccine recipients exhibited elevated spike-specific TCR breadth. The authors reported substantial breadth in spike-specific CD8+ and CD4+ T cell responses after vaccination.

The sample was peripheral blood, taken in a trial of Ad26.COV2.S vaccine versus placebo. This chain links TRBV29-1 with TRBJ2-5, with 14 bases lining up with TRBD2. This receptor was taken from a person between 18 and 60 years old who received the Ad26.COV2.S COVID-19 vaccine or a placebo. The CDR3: CSVEERTSGGTETQYF. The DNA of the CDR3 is TGCAGCGTTGAGGAAAGGACTAGCGGGGGGACAGAGACCCAGTACTTC.